This T cell receptor beta chain was sequenced in a study of blood T cells in healthy people across ages. This clonotype was seen only a few times. Combining a sample-barcoded 5' primer with a J-beta primer mix, a second PCR ran for about 7 to 11 cycles. Every cDNA molecule bore a tag from a template-switch adaptor containing 12 random nucleotides. From the 5' RACE reads, TCRdb called clonotypes with MiXCR, one entry per CDR3 protein. Among approximately 1.5 million distinct CDR3 sequences listed, about 45% were seen once. The CDR3 totals 14 residues. Trimming removed 8 bases at V and 0 bases at J, with 11 bases between. Looked up from germline, CDR1 is MDHEN and CDR2 is SYDVKM.

What was sequenced was blood. V usage is TRBV28 and J usage is TRBJ2-1, with D unresolved. The sequence came from a woman between 18 and 29 years old in good health. CDR3 in amino acids: CASVLRNSYNEQFF. For the CDR3, the DNA is TGTGCCAGCGTTCTCCGGAACTCCTACAATGAGCAGTTCTTC.